This T cell receptor (beta chain) was sequenced in a study of blood T cell repertoires in COVID-19. CDR1 is KGHSH, CDR2 LQKENI, per germline. Trimming took 4 bases from V and 1 from J; bases not matched to a gene: 2. The CDR3 has 14 amino acids. Source study methods: Estimates of nucleated cell counts were drawn from the amplification of reference gene primers. Some clones are missing from TCRdb's copy, which holds only in-frame ones; the method was immunoSEQ multiplex PCR. The V and J calls and clone size were taken over from that table, and D and trimming were inferred from the DNA. The table records under 300,000 clones, 88% of them present only once. For this clone: The same CDR3 arises from other DNA sequences in this sample as well.

The clonotype originates from a woman aged 40 to 49 who had recovered from COVID-19. This sequence joins TRBV18 and TRBJ2-3; TRBD1 agrees at 7 bases. Specimen: peripheral blood. CDR3 DNA sequence: TGTGCCAGCTCACTCACAGGGGGCACAGATACGCAGTATTTT. This codes for CASSLTGGTDTQYF.